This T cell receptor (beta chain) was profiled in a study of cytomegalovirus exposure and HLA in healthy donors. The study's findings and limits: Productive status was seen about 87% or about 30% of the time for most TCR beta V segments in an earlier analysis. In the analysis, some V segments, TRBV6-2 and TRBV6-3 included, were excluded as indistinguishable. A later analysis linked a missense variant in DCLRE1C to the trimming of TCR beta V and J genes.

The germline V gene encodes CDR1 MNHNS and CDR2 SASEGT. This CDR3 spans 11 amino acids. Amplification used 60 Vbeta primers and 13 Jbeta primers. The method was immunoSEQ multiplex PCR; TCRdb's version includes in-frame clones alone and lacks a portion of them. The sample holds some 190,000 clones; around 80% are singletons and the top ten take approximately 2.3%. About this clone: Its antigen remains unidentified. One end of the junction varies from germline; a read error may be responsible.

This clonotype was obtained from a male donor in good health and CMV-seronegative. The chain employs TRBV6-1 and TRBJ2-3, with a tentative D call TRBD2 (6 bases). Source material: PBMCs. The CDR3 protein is CASSLNRRARF. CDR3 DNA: TGTGCCAGCAGTTTAAATCGGAGGGCTCGATTT.